These 18 T cell receptor beta chains were all obtained from the same sample, sequenced in a study of monozygotic twins with inflammatory bowel disease. TCRdb processed the 5' RACE reads again and assigns one entry to each CDR3 protein, with no DNA. The sample has 170,000 or so distinct CDR3 sequences. Input material: blood. All receptors derive from a human donor with ulcerative colitis or Crohn's disease, or a healthy co-twin of an affected twin (not recorded which).

The J gene is TRBJ2-1, the V gene TRBV20-1; the D gene TCRdb calls, TRBD2, cannot be checked with no DNA. Germline lookup yields CDR1 DFQATT and CDR2 SNEGSKA (reference sequence). This CDR3 spans 16 amino acids. This CDR3 is CSAGPKDLPSYNEQFF.

This chain connects TRBV5-1 to TRBJ1-3; TCRdb reports TRBD1, a call that lacks DNA to check it against. The length of the CDR3 is 17 residues. Germline V gene data show CDR1 as SGHRS and CDR2 as YFSETQ. The CDR3 sequence is CASSSGDRGGHGNTIYF.

The J gene is TRBJ2-7, the V gene TRBV12-3 or TRBV12-4; TCRdb picks TRBD1, but there is no DNA to check that call. The CDR3 totals 14 residues. The CDR3: CASSQGGQFYEQYF.

The chain combines TRBV5-6 with TRBJ2-1; absent DNA, TCRdb's TRBD1 call cannot be checked. The length of the CDR3 is 16 residues. Looked up from germline, CDR1 is SGHDT and CDR2 is YYEEEE. This CDR3 is CASSLGTGGSYNEQFF.

V is TRBV7-3 and J is TRBJ1-1; the D call of TRBD1 rests on TCRdb alone, since no DNA is present to check it. The germline V gene encodes CDR1 SGHTA and CDR2 FQGTGA. This CDR3 comprises 14 residues. The CDR3 loop reads CASSPKTGNTEAFF.

The rearrangement uses TRBV4-3 and TRBJ2-1; TCRdb gives TRBD2 as the D gene, but with no DNA this cannot be confirmed. The germline CDR1 and CDR2 sequences are LGHNA and YSLEER. This CDR3 is built from 15 residues. This CDR3 is CASSLGTSGRAEQFF.

The chain recombines TRBV5-4 with TRBJ1-4. Looked up from germline, CDR1 is SGHNT and CDR2 is YYREEE (reference sequence). The CDR3 is 15 residues long. CDR3 amino acids: CASSKDSSTNEKLFF.

The CDR3: CASSPSPGNYGYTF. The rearrangement uses TRBV12-3 or TRBV12-4 and TRBJ1-2; TCRdb indicates TRBD1, and absent DNA this call remains unverified. The CDR3 length is 14 residues.

The gene calls are TRBV20-1 and TRBJ1-1; TCRdb outputs TRBD1, but without DNA this stays unchecked. CDR1 DFQATT and CDR2 SNEGSKA come from the germline V gene (reference sequence). This CDR3 has 15 amino acids. The CDR3 reads CSASDRDSENTEAFF.

This chain links TRBV7-2 with TRBJ2-3; TCRdb calls TRBD2, which cannot be checked without DNA. The CDR3 loop spans 18 amino acids. CDR1 is SGHTA, CDR2 FQGNSA, per germline. CDR3 loop: CASSLVASGGVGADTQYF.

This chain uses TRBV20-1 with TRBJ2-3; there is no DNA to check the TCRdb D call of TRBD2. CDR3 length: 13 residues. Germline values: CDR1 DFQATT, CDR2 SNEGSKA (reference sequence). CDR3 loop: CSARGTGLDTQYF.

The chain carries TRBV4-3 and TRBJ2-2. The germline gives CDR1 LGHNA, CDR2 YSLEER. This CDR3 has 14 residues. CDR3 region: CASSPRSSAGELFF.

The CDR3 loop reads CAISDGGSGETQYF. The chain has TRBV10-3 and TRBJ2-5; TCRdb picks TRBD2, but there is no DNA to check that call. Per the germline V gene, CDR1 is ENHRY and CDR2 is SYGVKD. The CDR3 is made up of 14 amino acids.

V usage is TRBV28 and J usage is TRBJ1-2; TCRdb returns TRBD1, unconfirmable since there is no DNA. CDR3 size: 15 residues. The V gene's germline CDR1 is MDHEN and CDR2 SYDVKM. The CDR3 protein is CASRRNGGSGYGYTF.

The chain combines TRBV7-2 with TRBJ2-3; TCRdb calls TRBD2, which cannot be checked without DNA. CDR1 is SGHTA, CDR2 FQGNSA, per germline. The CDR3 sequence is 15 residues long. The CDR3 loop reads CASSLEGRSTDTQYF.

The genes are TRBV5-1 and TRBJ1-1. The CDR3 consists of 14 residues. Per germline, CDR1 SGHRS and CDR2 YFSETQ. The CDR3: CASSSFGQNTEAFF. The variable domain in full, with the rest retrieved from reference TRBV5-1 and TRBJ1-1, is KAGVTQTPRYLIKTRGQQVTLSCSPISGHRSVSWYQQTPGQGLQFLFEYFSETQRNKGNFPGRFSGRQFSNSRSEMNVSTLELGDSALYLCASSSFGQNTEAFFGQGTRLTVV.

This chain connects TRBV20-1 to TRBJ1-1; the TCRdb D gene call, TRBD1, has no DNA to confirm it. Germline V CDR1 and CDR2: DFQATT, SNEGSKA (reference sequence). This CDR3 spans 12 amino acids. CDR3 protein: CSAPGSPPRAFF.

The CDR3: CSAWVGDPDQPQHF. V and J are TRBV20-1 and TRBJ1-5; there is no DNA to check the TCRdb D call of TRBD1. This CDR3 is 14 amino acids long. Germline CDR1 reads DFQATT; CDR2 reads SNEGSKA (reference sequence).